This T cell receptor (beta chain) was documented in a study of T cells in narcolepsy. CDR1 is LNHDA, CDR2 SQIVND, per germline (reference sequence). V was trimmed by 5 bases and J by 2 bases, leaving 7 bases between them. CDR3 length equals 13 residues. Repertoires were generated with immunoSEQ multiplex PCR, while TCRdb's copy carries only in-frame clones and drops some. This table has about 24,000 clones, 81% appearing once. This clone was recorded a few times. Sequencing used memory (CD45RA-) CD4+ T cells from blood. The clonotype comes from a human donor in good health. The chain links TRBV19 to TRBJ1-5, with D uncertain. CDR3 in amino acids: CASSGSGNQPQHF. CDR3 sequence (DNA): TGTGCCAGTAGTGGGTCCGGCAATCAGCCCCAGCATTTT.